This is a list of T cell receptor beta chains from one sample in a study of blood T cell repertoires in COVID-19. TCRdb's table, derived via immunoSEQ multiplex PCR, lists solely in-frame clones and lacks some. This repertoire shows about 190,000 clones, around 85% found once; its top ten account for around 12%. The sequenced sample consisted of peripheral blood. The receptors shown here come from a woman in her forties or fifties with acute or convalescent COVID-19. The CDR3 runs from the conserved cysteine through the conserved F or W. Each record gives: D gene, J gene, V gene, clone size, CDR3 DNA, CDR3 protein. The D gene is left open where the match is weak. Rows give clone size only sometimes, using once, few, many, or a class for an expanded clone.

>TRBD1|TRBJ1-4|TRBV5-1|.
TGCGCCAGCAGGGGGACCGGGACAGCAAATGAAAAACTGTTTTTT
CASRGTGTANEKLFF
>.|TRBJ1-1|TRBV27|.
TGTGCCAGTAAAAGAGGCGACTTGAACACTGAAGCTTTCTTT
CASKRGDLNTEAFF
>.|TRBJ1-3|TRBV20-1|.
TGCAGTGCTAGTAAGGGGGAAGGGTCTGGAAACACCATATATTTT
CSASKGEGSGNTIYF
>TRBD2|TRBJ2-4|TRBV5-6|.
TGTGCCAGCAGCTTGTTCTTGGCGGGAGGGCGAGGAAGCATTCAGTACTTC
CASSLFLAGGRGSIQYF
>.|TRBJ1-1|TRBV21-1|.
TGTGCCAGCAGTATGGTAGGGGACACTGAAGCTTTCTTT
CASSMVGDTEAFF
>.|TRBJ1-6|TRBV24-1|.
TGTGCCCTCAGGGGCACCTATAATTCACCCCTCCACTTT
CALRGTYNSPLHF
>.|TRBJ2-5|TRBV14|.
TGTGCCAGCAGCCGGGGACTGAAAGAGACCCAGTACTTC
CASSRGLKETQYF
>.|TRBJ1-4|TRBV30|.
TGTGCCTGGAGTGTAACCCGCAGTCCAACTAATGAAAAACTGTTTTTT
CAWSVTRSPTNEKLFF
>.|TRBJ1-4|TRBV9|.
TGTGCCAGCAGCGCCTGGGGAGGCGGTGCAACTAATGAAAAACTGTTTTTT
CASSAWGGGATNEKLFF
>.|TRBJ2-7|TRBV24-1|.
TGTGCCACCAGTGCAGAGTGGGAGAACCTAGGCGAGCAGTACTTC
CATSAEWENLGEQYF
>TRBD1|TRBJ1-1|TRBV19|.
TGTGCCAGTAATAGACAGGGGGCGCAAACTGAAGCTTTCTTT
CASNRQGAQTEAFF
>.|TRBJ1-5|TRBV19|.
TGTGCCAGTAGTCCTAGATCAGTAGGCAATCAGCCCCAGCATTTT
CASSPRSVGNQPQHF
>.|TRBJ2-1|TRBV27|.
TGTGCCAGCAACTTTCGAGCGGACCGTCCGCAGTTCTTC
CASNFRADRPQFF
>.|TRBJ1-6|TRBV24-1|.
TGTGCCACCAGTGATTCGCCAATGGACAGTGTGGCCAATAATTCACCCCTCCACTTT
CATSDSPMDSVANNSPLHF
>TRBD1|TRBJ2-7|TRBV19|.
TGTGCCAGTAGTATTGGGACAGGTCTTTACGAGCAGTACTTC
CASSIGTGLYEQYF
>TRBD1|TRBJ1-2|TRBV5-1|few
TGCGCCAGCAGCTTGGGGGACAGGGGGCTCAATGGCTACACCTTC
CASSLGDRGLNGYTF
>.|TRBJ2-5|TRBV5-1|once
TGCGCCAGCAGAGACGCCGGGGGATTCCAAGAGACCCAGTACTTC
CASRDAGGFQETQYF
>TRBD1|TRBJ2-7|TRBV6-6|.
TGTGCCAGCAGTCGGCCGGGACAGAGCTACGAGCAGTACTTC
CASSRPGQSYEQYF
>TRBD1|TRBJ1-2|TRBV18|.
TGTGCCAGCTCATTCTCCGGGACAGGCGAAGGCTACACCTTC
CASSFSGTGEGYTF
>TRBD1|TRBJ2-2|TRBV18|.
TGTGCCAGCTCATCGGACAGGGGTCTGGGCACCGGGGAGCTGTTTTTT
CASSSDRGLGTGELFF
>.|TRBJ2-3|TRBV28|.
TGTGCCAGCGGAGGTTTTCTGAGCGGAAGTCCGAATACGCAGTATTTT
CASGGFLSGSPNTQYF
>.|TRBJ2-5|TRBV7-9|.
TGTGCCAGCAGCTTACTCGGGGGTAGCCAAGAGACCCAGTACTTC
CASSLLGGSQETQYF
>TRBD1|TRBJ2-3|TRBV18|few
TGTGCCAGCTCACCCTGGGACAGGTCGTCCCCAGATACGCAGTATTTT
CASSPWDRSSPDTQYF
>.|TRBJ2-7|TRBV7-9|.
TGTGCCAGCAGCCCAGACACATACGAGCAGTACTTC
CASSPDTYEQYF
>TRBD1|TRBJ2-7|TRBV15|.
TGTGCCACCAGCGGGCCAGGGGGACACCGCTGGGAGCAGTACTTC
CATSGPGGHRWEQYF
>TRBD1|TRBJ2-4|TRBV15|once
TGTGCCACCAGCAGAGCGGGGACAGGGGACGGGAACATTCAGTACTTC
CATSRAGTGDGNIQYF
>.|TRBJ1-2|TRBV18|.
TGTGCCAGCTCACCACCGAACCAGGCTTATGGCTACACCTTC
CASSPPNQAYGYTF
>.|TRBJ1-6|TRBV6-5|.
TGTGCCAGCAGACCCGACAGCAGGAATTCACCCCTCCACTTT
CASRPDSRNSPLHF
>.|TRBJ1-5|TRBV30|.
TGTGCCTGGAGTGCACCCGCGACAGGTAGCAATCAGCCCCAGCATTTT
CAWSAPATGSNQPQHF
>TRBD1|TRBJ1-4|TRBV5-1|few
TGCGCCAGCAGCTACGGACAGGCCCCTAATGAAAAACTGTTTTTT
CASSYGQAPNEKLFF
>TRBD2|TRBJ2-2|TRBV30|once
TGTGCCTGGAGTGCCGGGGGGGACACCGGGGAGCTGTTTTTT
CAWSAGGDTGELFF
>.|TRBJ2-2|TRBV16|.
TGTGCCAGCACCTCCCGGCCAGCGACGGGGAACACCGGGGAGCTGTTTTTT
CASTSRPATGNTGELFF
>.|TRBJ1-6|TRBV25-1|.
TGTGCCAGCAGTGAATATAAGGGGACACGTAATTCACCCCTCCACTTT
CASSEYKGTRNSPLHF
>TRBD2|TRBJ2-7|TRBV30|.
TGTGCCTGGAGTGAACCGGGACTAGCTATCTACGAGCAGTACTTC
CAWSEPGLAIYEQYF
>.|TRBJ2-7|TRBV4-1|.
TGCGCCAGCAGCCACACCAGCTACGAGCAGTACTTC
CASSHTSYEQYF
>.|TRBJ1-2|TRBV6-2/TRBV6-3|.
TGTGCCAGCAGTTACTCGGGGGGGCGGAAGGACTATGGCTACACCTTC
CASSYSGGRKDYGYTF
>TRBD2|TRBJ2-7|TRBV28|.
TGTGCCAGCAGAACTAGCGGCCTCTACGAGCAGTACTTC
CASRTSGLYEQYF